The 18 T cell receptor beta chains presented below share a single source sample, sequenced in a study of human T cells and chemical hapten exposure. TCRdb redid the calling of the RACE reads with MiXCR, one entry per CDR3 protein. Of 25,000 to 35,000 distinct CDR3 sequences in the sample, 5% to 6% were seen once. The sample's time point: patch test 3, about 24 weeks after DPC sensitization. Regarding treatment: therapeutic diphenylcyclopropenone sensitization with weekly scalp DPC. The sample here was whole blood, taken in connection with sensitization to the hapten diphenylcyclopropenone (DPC). These receptors originate from a man younger than 40 with alopecia areata. Some clones in this sample may be carry-over from other donors' samples.

This clonotype was recorded many times. The V gene is TRBV29-1, the J gene TRBJ1-2; D not resolved. Germline CDR1 SQVTM, CDR2 ANQGSEA. With 5 bases removed from V and 0 bases from J, the gap between germline ends came to 10 bases. The CDR3 is 13 amino acids. Written as DNA, the CDR3 is TGCAGCGTTTGGGAGGGCACTAACTATGGCTACACCTTC. Translating it yields CSVWEGTNYGYTF.

This clonotype showed up many times. The chain is built from TRBV7-6 and TRBJ1-1; D not resolved. The CDR3 sequence is 12 residues long. Germline V gene lookup returns CDR1 SGHVS and CDR2 FNYEAQ. With 2 bases removed from V and 7 bases from J, the gap between germline ends came to 8 bases. This CDR3 reads CASSLREGEAFF. CDR3 sequence (DNA): TGTGCCAGCAGCTTAAGGGAAGGTGAAGCTTTCTTT.

This clonotype was counted ten times or more. J is TRBJ2-5 and V is TRBV4-1; D unclear. This CDR3 is 14 amino acids long. V was pared by 1 base and J by 5 bases, with 11 bases between. From germline, CDR1 is MGHRA and CDR2 YSYEKL. CDR3 coding DNA: TGCGCCAGCAGCCAAGCGGTACTAAAGGAGACCCAGTACTTC. Protein sequence: CASSQAVLKETQYF.

This clonotype was counted ten times or more. The chain has TRBV20-1 and TRBJ1-1; D unresolved. This CDR3 has 15 residues. Germline loops: CDR1 DFQATT, CDR2 SNEGSKA (reference sequence). V was pared by 1 base and J by 1 base, with 13 bases between. As DNA, the CDR3 is TGCAGTGCTAGAGGCGGTGTCGAAAAGAACACTGAAGCTTTCTTT. Amino acids: CSARGGVEKNTEAFF.

This clonotype was picked up many times. CDR3 sequence reads: CASSLAGGIHNEQFF. The DNA for the CDR3 is TGCGCCAGCAGCTTAGCGGGGGGGATACACAATGAGCAGTTCTTC. The J gene is TRBJ2-1, the V gene TRBV5-1, with 10 bases aligning to TRBD2. The CDR3 sequence is 15 residues long. V was clipped by 2 bases and J by 5 bases; unmatched bases: 4. The V gene's germline CDR1 is SGHRS and CDR2 YFSETQ. The full variable domain, its missing parts supplied by reference TRBV5-1 and TRBJ2-1, is KAGVTQTPRYLIKTRGQQVTLSCSPISGHRSVSWYQQTPGQGLQFLFEYFSETQRNKGNFPGRFSGRQFSNSRSEMNVSTLELGDSALYLCASSLAGGIHNEQFFGPGTRLTVL.

This clonotype was observed at least ten times. The V and J genes are TRBV4-3 and TRBJ1-3; D remains ambiguous. Per germline, CDR1 LGHNA and CDR2 YSLEER. The CDR3 consists of 17 residues. V was clipped by 0 bases and J by 0 bases, with 12 bases between them. The CDR3 DNA follows: TGCGCCAGCAGCCAAGATCTAACTGTCAACTCTGGAAACACCATATATTTT. Encoded protein: CASSQDLTVNSGNTIYF.

At least ten counts were recorded for this clonotype. The V and J genes are TRBV7-2 and TRBJ1-1, with a tentative D call TRBD1 (5 bases). The CDR3 has 14 amino acids. The V end lost 9 bases, the J end lost 4 bases, and 18 bases lay between the germline ends. The germline V gene has CDR1 SGHTA and CDR2 FQGNSA. DNA for the CDR3: TGTGCCAGTCGGCCGGGGGTGGTCGGCACTGAAGCTTTCTTT. Amino acid sequence: CASRPGVVGTEAFF.

This clonotype was observed many times. V gene TRBV29-1 combines with J gene TRBJ1-1; D gene uncertain. The CDR3 consists of 13 residues. Germline values: CDR1 SQVTM, CDR2 ANQGSEA. V lost 7 bases and J 0 bases, leaving 12 bases between the germline ends. CDR3 in amino acids: CSAAGQLNTEAFF. CDR3 coding DNA: TGCAGCGCCGCTGGGCAGTTGAACACTGAAGCTTTCTTT.

This clonotype was counted many times. J is TRBJ1-1 and V is TRBV5-4; D is uncertain. The germline V gene has CDR1 SGHNT and CDR2 YYREEE (reference sequence). The V end was cut by 3 bases, the J end by 1 base, with 10 bases between. The CDR3 is 14 residues long. CDR3 sequence reads: CASSSGGGNTEAFF. The CDR3 DNA sequence: TGTGCCAGCAGCTCCGGCGGCGGGAACACTGAAGCTTTCTTT.

This clonotype was recorded many times. V usage is TRBV7-9 and J usage is TRBJ2-7; D tentatively reads TRBD1 or TRBD2 (5 bases each). The CDR3 totals 13 residues. Trimming took off 3 bases at V and 5 bases at J, with 11 bases between the two ends. Germline V lookup: CDR1 SEHNR, CDR2 FQNEAQ (reference sequence). Here the CDR3 reads CASSFGGVNEQYF. CDR3 nucleotide sequence: TGTGCCAGCAGCTTTGGGGGTGTCAACGAGCAGTACTTC. The variable domain in full, completed from reference TRBV7-9 and TRBJ2-7, reads DTGVSQNPRHKITKRGQNVTFRCDPISEHNRLYWYRQTLGQGPEFLTYFQNEAQLEKSRLLSDRFSAERPKGSFSTLEIQRTEQGDSAMYLCASSFGGVNEQYFGPGTRLTVT.

This clonotype was seen repeatedly, ten times or more. The V call is TRBV20-1, the J call TRBJ2-7; TRBD2 matches at 7 bases. CDR3 length equals 12 residues. V lost 4 bases, J lost 5 bases, and 5 bases stayed unmatched. Germline V lookup: CDR1 DFQATT, CDR2 SNEGSKA (reference sequence). The CDR3 DNA follows: TGCAGTGCTAAGCGGGATCGAGACGAGCAGTACTTC. Translating it yields CSAKRDRDEQYF.

This clonotype showed up many times. The chain has TRBV6-5 and TRBJ2-6; D not certain. The ends were cut back, 2 bases at V and 0 bases at J, with 8 bases in the middle. The CDR3 is made up of 16 amino acids. Germline V gives CDR1 MNHEY, CDR2 SVGAGI. The CDR3 loop is CASSYGPSSGANVLTF. The CDR3 DNA reads TGTGCCAGCAGTTACGGGCCCAGCTCTGGGGCCAACGTCCTGACTTTC.

This clonotype has at least ten counts. This CDR3 reads CSVAGGPTGVSEETQYF. CDR3 nucleotide sequence: TGCAGCGTCGCCGGGGGACCGACAGGGGTTAGTGAAGAGACCCAGTACTTC. J is TRBJ2-5 and V is TRBV29-1, with 8 bases matching TRBD1. This CDR3 has 17 amino acids. V dropped 6 bases and J dropped 3; count of bases not matched to a gene: 18. CDR1 is SQVTM and CDR2 is ANQGSEA in the germline V gene.

This clonotype was counted ten times or more. V and J are TRBV20-1 and TRBJ1-1; D remains unclear. This CDR3 comprises 10 residues. The germline V gene has CDR1 DFQATT and CDR2 SNEGSKA (reference sequence). Between the trimmed V and J ends, which lost 0 bases and 11 bases, there was a span of 7 bases. This CDR3 reads CSARDNVAFF. DNA of the CDR3: TGCAGTGCTAGAGATAATGTGGCTTTCTTT.

This clonotype was counted once. V gene TRBV29-1 combines with J gene TRBJ2-3; TRBD2 might be the D (7 bases). This CDR3 comprises 12 residues. The V gene lost 7 bases and the J gene lost 3 bases, with 11 bases spanning the gap. Per the germline V gene, CDR1 is SQVTM and CDR2 is ANQGSEA. CDR3 in amino acids: CSAEGGTDTQYF. In nucleotides, the CDR3 is TGCAGCGCCGAGGGGGGGACAGATACGCAGTATTTT.

This clonotype was seen many times. The V call is TRBV24-1, the J call TRBJ1-1; TRBD1 agrees at 7 bases. J lost 5 bases, V lost 5 bases, and 13 bases had no gene match. The CDR3 runs to 16 residues. CDR1 is KGHDR and CDR2 is SFDVKD in the germline V gene. DNA of the CDR3: TGTGCCACCAGTGGGGTTCGACAGGGTCGGTGGACTGAAGCTTTCTTT. Protein sequence: CATSGVRQGRWTEAFF.

This clonotype was picked up many times. The chain couples TRBV12-3 or TRBV12-4 to TRBJ1-5; D remains unclear. V lost 3 bases and J 1 base, leaving 13 bases between the germline ends. The CDR3 spans 16 residues. The DNA of the CDR3 is TGTGCCAGCAGTTTTTGGGGAGACCTCAGCAATCAGCCCCAGCATTTT. This gives the protein CASSFWGDLSNQPQHF.

This clonotype showed up many times. The chain joins TRBV4-2 to TRBJ2-3; D not resolved. The CDR3 contains 15 residues. Between the trimmed V and J ends, which lost 2 bases and 0 bases, there was a span of 9 bases. Germline V CDR1 and CDR2: LGHNA, YNFKEQ. CDR3 coding DNA: TGTGCCAGCAGCCAAACCACCTCTAGCACAGATACGCAGTATTTT. Translated: CASSQTTSSTDTQYF.